The TCR beta chain under discussion was sequenced for a study of blood T cell repertoires in COVID-19. Study-level background: Acute-phase and convalescent COVID-19 samples originated in the United States, Italy and Spain.

This clone was observed a single time. The CDR3 length is 15 residues. Per the germline V gene, CDR1 is SGHTA and CDR2 is FQGNSA. V shed 0 bases and J shed 4 bases, with 9 bases lying between them. Original handling: Amplification of reference gene primers provided the estimated nucleated cell counts. The assay was immunoSEQ multiplex PCR, and TCRdb's table has in-frame clones only and misses some. V and J calls and clone size are as listed in that table; D and trimming were resolved from the DNA. The table includes about 220,000 clones, 80% to 85% detected once. Sequencing was done on a sample of peripheral blood. This sequence originates from a woman aged 60-75 years with acute or convalescent COVID-19. The rearrangement uses TRBV7-2 and TRBJ2-2, with TRBD2 as a possible D gene (5 bases). CDR3 sequence: CASSLAATSTGELFF. The CDR3 DNA follows: TGTGCCAGCAGCTTAGCGGCAACTAGCACCGGGGAGCTGTTTTTT.